The 26 T cell receptor beta chains listed next were all sequenced from one sample in a study of early T cells in non-severe SARS-CoV-2 infection. TCRdb processed the 5' RACE reads anew with MiXCR; each CDR3 protein has one entry. The sample holds about 97,000 distinct CDR3 sequences; 9.5% to 12% are singletons and the top ten take under 5%. The source material was whole blood, sampled at baseline. Source of these receptors: an adult who was a healthcare worker with PCR-confirmed SARS-CoV-2 infection or an uninfected control (not recorded which).

The J gene is TRBJ2-3, the V gene TRBV2; TRBD2 is a possible D gene (6 bases). V was shortened by 6 bases and J by 1 base, with 26 bases between the two germline ends. The CDR3 sequence is 19 residues long. In germline, CDR1 is SNHLY, CDR2 FYNNEI. The CDR3 loop reads CASSLTASLGGVGTDTQYF. Written as DNA, the CDR3 is TGTGCCAGCAGCCTAACGGCTAGCCTCGGCGGGGTCGGCACAGATACGCAGTATTTT.

The table lists this clonotype with a few counts. This CDR3 reads CASSSQGTETTIYF. Written as DNA, the CDR3 is TGTGCCAGCAGCTCACAGGGCACGGAAACTACCATATATTTT. The chain joins TRBV5-4 to TRBJ1-3; weak D call: TRBD1 (6 bases). V shed 3 bases and J shed 10 bases, with 17 bases lying between them. This CDR3 region has 14 residues. Germline CDR1 SGHNT, CDR2 YYREEE (reference sequence).

The V and J genes are TRBV20-1 and TRBJ2-3; 9 nucleotides agree with TRBD1. V gave up 5 bases and J gave up 7 bases; unmatched junction bases: 13. This CDR3 comprises 15 residues. Germline CDR1 DFQATT, CDR2 SNEGSKA (reference sequence). CDR3 nucleotides: TGCAGTGCTTCGGCCCCGGGACAGGGAACTTATACGCAGTATTTT. It encodes CSASAPGQGTYTQYF.

This chain connects TRBV6-5 to TRBJ2-6; no definite D call. Germline CDR1 reads MNHEY; CDR2 reads SVGAGI. The V gene lost 6 bases and the J gene lost 0 bases, with 9 bases spanning the gap. The CDR3 covers 15 residues. The CDR3 protein is CASSRRSSGANVLTF. CDR3 coding DNA: TGTGCCAGCAGCCGTAGAAGCTCTGGGGCCAACGTCCTGACTTTC.

This clonotype was observed a handful of times. V is TRBV18 and J is TRBJ1-4; no firm D call. The CDR3 spans 13 residues. Trimming took off 3 bases at V and 8 bases at J, with 10 bases between the two ends. The V gene's germline CDR1 is KGHSH and CDR2 LQKENI. CDR3 DNA: TGTGCCAGCTCACCTCAGAAGAGCGAAAAACTGTTTTTT. Translating gives CASSPQKSEKLFF.

Ten or more counts support this clonotype. V and J are TRBV4-2 and TRBJ2-7; D is possibly TRBD2 (5 bases). CDR3 length equals 14 residues. V lost 5 bases to trimming and J lost 0 bases, with 11 bases between them. The V gene's germline CDR1 is LGHNA and CDR2 YNFKEQ. For the CDR3, the DNA is TGTGCCAGCAGCTTGGAAGGGAGCTCCTACGAGCAGTACTTC. It encodes CASSLEGSSYEQYF.

In this sample, this clonotype turned up many times. The V gene is TRBV3-1, the J gene TRBJ2-4, with D possibly matching TRBD2 (6 bases). From germline, CDR1 is LGHDT and CDR2 YNNKEL (reference sequence). The CDR3 contains 16 residues. Trimming left V 1 base short and J 11 bases short, with 21 bases between. The CDR3 spells CASSQGTDWQGGVQYF. Here the CDR3 DNA reads TGTGCCAGCAGCCAAGGGACCGACTGGCAGGGAGGCGTTCAGTACTTC.

The CDR3 DNA is TGTGCCAGCAGCCAAAGAGGCAGGGCGAAAGACACTGAAGCTTTCTTT. Translation gives CASSQRGRAKDTEAFF. V is TRBV4-2 and J is TRBJ1-1; TRBD1 might be the D (5 bases). The germline V and J ends were trimmed by 2 bases and 3 bases, with 16 bases remaining between them. Germline CDR1 is LGHNA and CDR2 is YNFKEQ. The CDR3 loop spans 16 amino acids.

The chain recombines TRBV7-2 with TRBJ2-3, with 7 bases that match TRBD2. Germline V gene sequence: CDR1 SGHTA, CDR2 FQGNSA. V gave up 4 bases and J gave up 14 bases; unmatched junction bases: 15. The CDR3 spans 14 residues. CDR3 region: CASSSDVRGRDSYF. The DNA of the CDR3 is TGTGCCAGCAGCTCAGACGTCCGCGGGAGAGATTCGTATTTT.

This clonotype appeared a few times. This chain links TRBV4-3 with TRBJ1-2; no definite D call. The CDR3 is 15 residues long. V lost 0 bases, J lost 6 bases, and 14 bases lay in between. Per the germline V gene, CDR1 is LGHNA and CDR2 is YSLEER. CDR3 amino acids: CASSQETALQNGYTF. The CDR3, as DNA: TGCGCCAGCAGCCAAGAAACAGCACTACAAAATGGCTACACCTTC.

This chain uses TRBV20-1 with TRBJ1-2, with TRBD1 as a possible D gene (5 bases). Germline V lookup: CDR1 DFQATT, CDR2 SNEGSKA (reference sequence). The CDR3 contains 15 residues. With 0 bases removed from V and 8 bases from J, the gap between germline ends came to 19 bases. This chain's CDR3 is CSARDMGQGGGGYTF. The CDR3 DNA follows: TGCAGTGCTAGAGATATGGGGCAGGGCGGAGGCGGCTACACCTTC.

This clonotype was observed a few times. This chain joins TRBV7-9 and TRBJ2-1; D is unclear. CDR3 length: 12 amino acids. The germline V gene has CDR1 SEHNR and CDR2 FQNEAQ (reference sequence). V shed 7 bases and J shed 10 bases, with 14 bases lying between them. In nucleotides, the CDR3 is TGTGCCAGCACCGAAATCGTGAGAGAGCAGTTCTTC. Protein sequence: CASTEIVREQFF.

This clonotype showed up many times. This chain links TRBV6-5 with TRBJ1-2; 8 bases map to TRBD1. Germline CDR1 is MNHEY and CDR2 is SVGAGI. The CDR3 extends over 13 amino acids. Germline trimming cut 5 bases from V and 5 bases from J; bases unmatched to any gene: 4. For the CDR3, the DNA is TGTGCCAGCAGTCCAGGGGGCGGATATGGCTACACCTTC. Protein sequence: CASSPGGGYGYTF.

The V gene is TRBV19, the J gene TRBJ2-7, with D possibly being TRBD2 (6 bases). Germline CDR1 is LNHDA and CDR2 is SQIVND (reference sequence). V lost 6 bases and J 2 bases, leaving 11 bases between the germline ends. This CDR3 has 13 amino acids. The CDR3 region is CASRPGGTYEQYF. The CDR3 DNA is TGTGCCAGTAGGCCGGGCGGGACCTACGAGCAGTACTTC.

This clonotype turned up a few times. The chain combines TRBV5-1 with TRBJ2-1, with 8 bases identical to TRBD1. The CDR3 has 15 amino acids. Germline V gene lookup returns CDR1 SGHRS and CDR2 YFSETQ. Germline trimming cut 1 base from V and 9 bases from J; bases unmatched to any gene: 9. The DNA of the CDR3 is TGCGCCAGCAGCTTGTTGCAGGGGGCCGAAAGTGAGCAGTTCTTC. Its protein is CASSLLQGAESEQFF.

In its sample, this clonotype was seen a few times. J is TRBJ1-3 and V is TRBV7-2; D is perhaps TRBD1 (5 bases). Germline V gene data show CDR1 as SGHTA and CDR2 as FQGNSA. The CDR3 spans 15 residues. Trimming cost V 7 bases and J 7 bases, with 20 bases left between them. DNA of the CDR3: TGTGCCAGCACCAATGGGTCGGGCCGGGGGAACACCATATATTTT. This gives the protein CASTNGSGRGNTIYF.

This chain links TRBV5-4 with TRBJ2-1; 9 bases are shared with TRBD2. Losses at the gene ends were 1 base for V and 7 bases for J; bases not matched to a gene: 6. The CDR3 loop spans 15 amino acids. Germline loops: CDR1 SGHNT, CDR2 YYREEE (reference sequence). CDR3 nucleotides: TGTGCCAGCAGCTTGCCTAGCGGGAAAATGAATGAGCAGTTCTTC. It codes for CASSLPSGKMNEQFF.

This clonotype was seen many times. CDR3 nucleotide sequence: TGCAGCGTTGCTGACTTAGGGACAGAGCAGTTCTTC. This sequence encodes CSVADLGTEQFF. The rearrangement uses TRBV29-1 and TRBJ2-1, with a tentative D call TRBD1 (6 bases). This CDR3 spans 12 amino acids. Germline loops: CDR1 SQVTM, CDR2 ANQGSEA. V was shortened by 4 bases and J by 10 bases, with 14 bases between the two germline ends.

This clonotype has a count of ten or more. V usage is TRBV10-3 and J usage is TRBJ2-7, with D perhaps TRBD2 (7 bases). Trimming stripped 1 base from V and 5 bases from J, with 12 bases between. The CDR3 totals 14 residues. Germline CDR1 ENHRY, CDR2 SYGVKD. CDR3 residues: CAISELGGGDEQYF. In nucleotides, the CDR3 is TGTGCCATCAGTGAGTTAGGGGGGGGTGACGAGCAGTACTTC.

Turning to this clonotype: A much more abundant neighbour one base away suggests this may be a read error. The gene calls are TRBV12-3 or TRBV12-4 and TRBJ1-1; 7 bases agree with TRBD1. Trimming at V came to 4 bases and at J to 3 bases, leaving 2 bases not matched to a gene. The CDR3 runs to 13 residues. Written as DNA, the CDR3 is TGTGCCAGCAGTTACACAGGGGACACTGAAGCTTTCTTT. Its translation: CASSYTGDTEAFF.

The sample holds a few counts of this clonotype. The chain has TRBV4-1 and TRBJ1-5; 7 nucleotides agree with TRBD1. The trim removed 3 bases at V and 4 bases at J, leaving 6 bases unmatched. The CDR3 length is 15 residues. Germline CDR1 reads MGHRA; CDR2 reads YSYEKL. This chain's CDR3 is CASSHVRGSNQPQHF. The DNA of the CDR3 is TGCGCCAGCAGCCATGTCAGGGGGAGTAATCAGCCCCAGCATTTT.

This clonotype was counted between two and nine times. V gene TRBV20-1 combines with J gene TRBJ2-3; D not resolved. This CDR3 has 11 amino acids. Trimming pared 6 bases from V and 6 bases from J, leaving 10 bases between. In germline, CDR1 is DFQATT, CDR2 SNEGSKA (reference sequence). The CDR3 protein is CSASLGDTQYF. The DNA for the CDR3 is TGCAGTGCAAGTCTAGGGGATACGCAGTATTTT.

This clonotype has a count of ten or more. The J gene is TRBJ2-3, the V gene TRBV20-1; tentative D call: TRBD1 (5 bases). Germline V gives CDR1 DFQATT, CDR2 SNEGSKA (reference sequence). Trimming left V 5 bases short and J 7 bases short, with 10 bases between. The CDR3 totals 11 residues. The CDR3 loop is CSAFDRNTQYF. The CDR3, as DNA: TGCAGTGCTTTCGACAGAAATACGCAGTATTTT.

In this sample, this clonotype turned up a few times. This chain connects TRBV7-2 to TRBJ2-5, with TRBD1 as a possible D gene (6 bases). V was cut by 3 bases and J by 1 base, with 9 bases left in between. The CDR3 loop spans 14 amino acids. Germline V gene sequence: CDR1 SGHTA, CDR2 FQGNSA. CDR3 in amino acids: CASSFWTAQETQYF. The CDR3 DNA sequence: TGTGCCAGCAGCTTTTGGACAGCCCAAGAGACCCAGTACTTC.

V gene TRBV12-3 or TRBV12-4 combines with J gene TRBJ1-2, with D unclear. Trimming shortened V by 1 base and J by 0 bases, and 6 bases separated the two germline ends. The CDR3 runs to 14 residues. This CDR3 is CASSLGAANYGYTF. The CDR3 DNA is TGTGCCAGCAGTTTAGGGGCAGCTAACTATGGCTACACCTTC.

This clonotype was detected ten times or more. The gene calls are TRBV5-5 and TRBJ2-5, with a weak D call TRBD1 (6 bases). Germline loops: CDR1 SGHKS, CDR2 YYEKEE (reference sequence). The V gene lost 3 bases and the J gene lost 2 bases, with 23 bases spanning the gap. The CDR3 totals 18 residues. The CDR3 DNA follows: TGTGCCAGCAGCTCCGGCAGGGAACAGGGCCCCTTTCAAGAGACCCAGTACTTC. This gives the protein CASSSGREQGPFQETQYF.